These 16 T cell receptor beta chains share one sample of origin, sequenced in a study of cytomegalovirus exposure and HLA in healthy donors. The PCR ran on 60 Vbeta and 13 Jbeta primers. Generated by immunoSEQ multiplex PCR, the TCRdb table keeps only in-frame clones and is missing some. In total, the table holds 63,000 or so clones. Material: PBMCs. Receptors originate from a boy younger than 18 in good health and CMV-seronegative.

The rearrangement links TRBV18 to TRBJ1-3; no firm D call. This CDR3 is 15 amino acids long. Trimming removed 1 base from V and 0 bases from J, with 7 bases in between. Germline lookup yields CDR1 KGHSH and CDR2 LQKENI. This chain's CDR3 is CASSPREISGNTIYF. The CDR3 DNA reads TGTGCCAGCTCACCACGAGAGATCTCTGGAAACACCATATATTTT.

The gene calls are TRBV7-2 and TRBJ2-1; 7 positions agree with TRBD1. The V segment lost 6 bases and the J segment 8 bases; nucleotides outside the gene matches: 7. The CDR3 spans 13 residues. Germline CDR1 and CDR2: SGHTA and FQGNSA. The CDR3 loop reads CASSRYRGDEQFF. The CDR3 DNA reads TGTGCCAGCAGTCGCTACAGGGGCGATGAGCAGTTCTTC.

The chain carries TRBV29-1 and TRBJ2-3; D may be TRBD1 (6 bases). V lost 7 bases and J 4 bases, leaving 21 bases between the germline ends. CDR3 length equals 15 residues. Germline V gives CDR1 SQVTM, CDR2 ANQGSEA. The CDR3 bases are TGCAGCGGTACGGGACAACCCACGGAGGCAGATACGCAGTATTTT. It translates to CSGTGQPTEADTQYF.

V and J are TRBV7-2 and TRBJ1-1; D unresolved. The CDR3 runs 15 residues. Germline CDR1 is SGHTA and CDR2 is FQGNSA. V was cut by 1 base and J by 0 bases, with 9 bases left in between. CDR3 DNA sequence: TGTGCCAGCAGCTTAGTCGGAGGGATGAACACTGAAGCTTTCTTT. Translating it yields CASSLVGGMNTEAFF.

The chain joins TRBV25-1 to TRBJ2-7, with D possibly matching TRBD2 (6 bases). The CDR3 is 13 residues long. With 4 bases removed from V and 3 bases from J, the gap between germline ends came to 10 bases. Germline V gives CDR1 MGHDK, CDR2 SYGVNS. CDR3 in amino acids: CASSGLVDYEQYF. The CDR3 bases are TGTGCCAGCAGTGGACTAGTGGACTACGAGCAGTACTTC.

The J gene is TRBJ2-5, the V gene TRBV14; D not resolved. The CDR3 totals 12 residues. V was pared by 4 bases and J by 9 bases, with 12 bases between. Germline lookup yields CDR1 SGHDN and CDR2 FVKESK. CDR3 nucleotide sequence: TGTGCCAGCAGCCGCTTGGTAGAAGCCCAGTACTTC. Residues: CASSRLVEAQYF.

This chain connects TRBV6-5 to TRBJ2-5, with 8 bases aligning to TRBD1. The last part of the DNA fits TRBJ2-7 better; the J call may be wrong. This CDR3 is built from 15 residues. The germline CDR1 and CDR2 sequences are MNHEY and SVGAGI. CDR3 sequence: CASSLDRDFGYEQYF. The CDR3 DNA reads TGTGCCAGCAGTTTGGACAGGGATTTTGGCTACGAGCAGTACTTC.

The CDR3 sequence: CASSLGGKSTEAFF. The CDR3 bases are TGCGCCAGCAGCTTGGGAGGGAAGAGTACTGAAGCTTTCTTT. The chain has TRBV5-1 and TRBJ1-1; D is unclear. The CDR3 is made up of 14 amino acids. The ends were cut back, 0 bases at V and 5 bases at J, with 11 bases in the middle. Germline V gives CDR1 SGHRS, CDR2 YFSETQ. Full variable domain (missing parts from reference TRBV5-1 and TRBJ1-1): KAGVTQTPRYLIKTRGQQVTLSCSPISGHRSVSWYQQTPGQGLQFLFEYFSETQRNKGNFPGRFSGRQFSNSRSEMNVSTLELGDSALYLCASSLGGKSTEAFFGQGTRLTVV.

CDR3 in amino acids: CAWNPGTNEKLFF. The CDR3 region has the DNA TGTGCCTGGAATCCAGGGACTAATGAAAAACTGTTTTTT. J is TRBJ1-4 and V is TRBV30, with D tentatively TRBD1 (5 bases). The germline CDR1 and CDR2 sequences are GTSNPN and SVGIG (reference sequence). V was cut by 4 bases and J by 2 bases, with 8 bases left in between. The CDR3 totals 13 residues.

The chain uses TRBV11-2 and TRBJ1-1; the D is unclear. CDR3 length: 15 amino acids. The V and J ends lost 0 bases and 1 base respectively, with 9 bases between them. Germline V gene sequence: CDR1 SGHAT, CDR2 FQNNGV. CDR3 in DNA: TGTGCCAGCAGCTTAGAGTACGAGGGGAACACTGAAGCTTTCTTT. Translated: CASSLEYEGNTEAFF.

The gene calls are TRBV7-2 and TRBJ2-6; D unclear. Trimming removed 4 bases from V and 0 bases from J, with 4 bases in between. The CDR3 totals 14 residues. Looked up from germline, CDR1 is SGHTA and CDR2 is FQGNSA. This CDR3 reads CASSSNSGANVLTF. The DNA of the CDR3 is TGTGCCAGCAGCTCCAACTCTGGGGCCAACGTCCTGACTTTC.

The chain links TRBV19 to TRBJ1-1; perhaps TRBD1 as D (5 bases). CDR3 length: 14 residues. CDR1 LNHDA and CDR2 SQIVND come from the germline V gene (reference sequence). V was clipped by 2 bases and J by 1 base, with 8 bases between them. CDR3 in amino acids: CASSIWGGNTEAFF. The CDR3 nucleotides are TGTGCCAGTAGTATATGGGGCGGGAACACTGAAGCTTTCTTT. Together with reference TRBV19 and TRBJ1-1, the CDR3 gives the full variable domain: DGGITQSPKYLFRKEGQNVTLSCEQNLNHDAMYWYRQDPGQGLRLIYYSQIVNDFQKGDIAEGYSVSREKKESFPLTVTSAQKNPTAFYLCASSIWGGNTEAFFGQGTRLTVV.

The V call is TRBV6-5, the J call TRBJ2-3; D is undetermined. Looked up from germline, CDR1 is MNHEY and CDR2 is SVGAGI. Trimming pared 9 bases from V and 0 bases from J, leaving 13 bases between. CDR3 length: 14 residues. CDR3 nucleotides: TGTGCCAGTAAAACGGGTGCTAGCACAGATACGCAGTATTTT. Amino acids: CASKTGASTDTQYF.

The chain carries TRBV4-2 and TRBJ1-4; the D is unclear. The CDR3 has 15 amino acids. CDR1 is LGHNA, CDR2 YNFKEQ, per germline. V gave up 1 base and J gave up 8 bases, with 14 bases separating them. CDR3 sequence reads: CASSQGVGVEEKLFF. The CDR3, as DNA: TGTGCCAGCAGCCAAGGAGTGGGAGTAGAGGAAAAACTGTTTTTT.

The DNA of the CDR3 is TGCGCCAGCAGTGAACCAGGAATGGACTATGGCTACACCTTC. This translates into CASSEPGMDYGYTF. The chain employs TRBV10-2 and TRBJ1-2; D gene unclear. The V gene's germline CDR1 is WSHSY and CDR2 SAAADI. This CDR3 spans 14 amino acids. The V gene lost 3 bases and the J gene lost 3 bases, with 11 bases spanning the gap.

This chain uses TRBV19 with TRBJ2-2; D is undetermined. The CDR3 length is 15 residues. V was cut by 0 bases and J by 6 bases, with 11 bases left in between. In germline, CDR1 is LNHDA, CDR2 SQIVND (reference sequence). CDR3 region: CASSIEAQFSGELFF. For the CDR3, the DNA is TGTGCCAGTAGTATAGAGGCACAGTTCTCCGGGGAGCTGTTTTTT.